A selection of T cell receptor beta chains follows, all from one sample in a study of T cell responses to AZD1222 COVID-19 vaccine. The assay was immunoSEQ multiplex PCR, and TCRdb's table has in-frame clones only and misses some. The sample carries 100,000 to 120,000 clones, 85% to 95% recorded once. The specimen comprised peripheral blood, sampled on day 0 of AZD1222 vaccination. The receptors originated from an adult in good health. The CDR3 runs from the conserved cysteine through the conserved F or W. A D gene is named only where the DNA matches it firmly. For some rows the clone size is stated as once, few or many, or as a class when expanded; others skip it.

D,J,size,V,CDR3,DNA
.,TRBJ2-3,.,TRBV19,CASSTPGSGIGTDTQYF,TGTGCCAGTAGTACCCCCGGATCAGGGATCGGCACAGATACGCAGTATTTT
.,TRBJ1-3,.,TRBV5-4,CASSPGGSGNTIYF,TGTGCCAGCAGCCCGGGGGGGTCTGGAAACACCATATATTTT
.,TRBJ2-7,.,TRBV6-5,CASSYSGGAAYEQYF,TGTGCCAGCAGTTACTCTGGGGGCGCCGCCTACGAGCAGTACTTC
TRBD1,TRBJ2-1,.,TRBV29-1,CTFSRAGGYNEQFF,TGCACCTTTTCCCGGGCAGGGGGCTACAATGAGCAGTTCTTC
.,TRBJ2-6,few,TRBV6-5,CASSYSTGSGANVLTF,TGTGCCAGCAGTTACTCGACAGGCTCTGGGGCCAACGTCCTGACTTTC
.,TRBJ1-5,.,TRBV7-2,CASSNYNSGQPQHF,TGTGCCAGCAGCAACTATAATAGTGGGCAGCCCCAGCATTTT
.,TRBJ2-7,.,TRBV11-3,CASSPGGGREQYF,TGTGCCAGCAGCCCGGGTGGGGGGCGCGAGCAGTACTTC
.,TRBJ1-1,.,TRBV30,CAWRGGFEAFF,TGTGCCTGGAGAGGGGGGTTTGAAGCTTTCTTT
.,TRBJ1-1,.,TRBV7-9,CASSLGHLTGPHTEAFF,TGTGCCAGCAGCTTAGGACACCTGACAGGCCCCCACACTGAAGCTTTCTTT
.,TRBJ2-2,.,TRBV29-1,CSVDRTESGELFF,TGCAGCGTTGATAGGACAGAGAGCGGGGAGCTGTTTTTT
.,TRBJ1-6,.,TRBV28,CASSPMTVYNSPLHF,TGTGCCAGCAGTCCTATGACAGTTTATAATTCACCCCTCCACTTT
.,TRBJ2-1,.,TRBV11-3,CASSLSPYNEQFF,TGTGCCAGCAGCTTATCTCCATACAATGAGCAGTTCTTC
TRBD2,TRBJ2-3,.,TRBV6-4,CASSASSGGGDTQYF,TGTGCCAGCAGTGCCTCTAGCGGGGGAGGAGATACGCAGTATTTT
.,TRBJ2-7,.,TRBV5-6,CASSFGRGPKSSYEQYF,TGTGCCAGCAGCTTCGGTAGAGGACCCAAGAGCTCCTACGAGCAGTACTTC
.,TRBJ1-5,.,TRBV4-1,CASSQTGGNQPQHF,TGCGCCAGCAGCCAAACCGGGGGCAATCAGCCCCAGCATTTT
TRBD1,TRBJ2-1,.,TRBV19,CASTRDRGSTNEQFF,TGTGCCAGTACCCGGGACAGGGGTTCCACCAATGAGCAGTTCTTC
.,TRBJ2-7,.,TRBV7-9,CASSYGQNEQYF,TGTGCCAGCAGCTACGGACAAAACGAGCAGTACTTC
.,TRBJ1-3,.,TRBV6-6,CASRALGLSGNTIYF,TGTGCCAGCAGAGCGTTAGGGTTGTCTGGAAACACCATATATTTT
.,TRBJ2-4,.,TRBV9,CASSPPPHGTKNIQYF,TGTGCCAGCAGCCCACCCCCTCATGGGACCAAAAACATTCAGTACTTC
.,TRBJ2-6,.,TRBV6-5,CASSRTFSGANVLTF,TGTGCCAGCAGCAGGACCTTCTCTGGGGCCAACGTCCTGACTTTC
TRBD1,TRBJ1-5,.,TRBV28,CASIGARGHQPQHF,TGTGCCAGCATTGGGGCCAGGGGGCATCAGCCCCAGCATTTT
.,TRBJ1-2,.,TRBV27,CASSSGLRIGYTF,TGTGCCAGCAGTTCGGGCCTCCGGATAGGCTACACCTTC
TRBD1,TRBJ1-2,.,TRBV4-1,CASSQAQDRGHGYTF,TGCGCCAGCAGCCAAGCTCAGGACAGGGGCCATGGCTACACCTTC
.,TRBJ1-2,.,TRBV5-5,CASSGGANGYTF,TGTGCCAGCAGCGGGGGAGCAAATGGCTACACCTTC
TRBD1,TRBJ2-1,.,TRBV24-1,CATSATGVPYNEQFF,TGTGCCACCAGTGCGACAGGGGTGCCCTACAATGAGCAGTTCTTC